This is a list of T cell receptor beta chains from one sample in a study of blood T cell repertoires in COVID-19. The data were produced by immunoSEQ multiplex PCR, yet TCRdb's version contains in-frame clones alone and is incomplete. The repertoire consists of 190,000 or so clones, with roughly 90% occurring once and the leading ten covering 0.7% to 0.8%. The sample consisted of peripheral blood. The receptors here all came from a woman in her 70s with acute or convalescent COVID-19. CDR3s include the opening cysteine and the closing phenylalanine or tryptophan. D genes are given only for firm matches. Clone size appears in some rows only: once, few, many, or a class for an expanded clone.

J	D	V	size	CDR3	DNA
TRBJ1-2	NA	TRBV4-1	NA	CASSQDVRVYGYTF	TGCGCCAGCAGCCAAGATGTCCGGGTCTATGGCTACACCTTC
TRBJ1-6	NA	TRBV28	NA	CATTRSGYNSPLHF	TGTGCCACCACCCGATCCGGTTATAATTCACCCCTCCACTTT
TRBJ1-5	TRBD1	TRBV3-1/TRBV3-2	NA	CASSQGGTGAQAQHF	TGTGCCAGCAGCCAAGGTGGGACAGGGGCTCAAGCCCAGCATTTT
TRBJ2-2	TRBD2	TRBV27	NA	CASSLRLAGTGELFF	TGTGCCAGCAGTTTAAGGCTAGCGGGAACCGGGGAGCTGTTTTTT
TRBJ2-5	NA	TRBV19	NA	CASRPGHQGETQYF	TGTGCCAGTAGACCCGGACACCAAGGAGAGACCCAGTACTTC
TRBJ1-1	TRBD1	TRBV6-2/TRBV6-3	NA	CASSPAHTGANTEAFF	TGTGCCAGCAGCCCAGCCCACACAGGGGCGAACACTGAAGCTTTCTTT
TRBJ1-6	NA	TRBV14	NA	CASSQVRQGNSPLHF	TGTGCCAGCAGCCAAGTTCGTCAGGGTAACTCACCCCTCCACTTT
TRBJ1-1	TRBD1	TRBV29-1	NA	CSVNRGGNTEAFF	TGCAGCGTGAACAGGGGTGGAAACACTGAAGCTTTCTTT
TRBJ1-1	TRBD1	TRBV2	NA	CASNRDRTEAFF	TGTGCCAGCAATAGGGACAGAACTGAAGCTTTCTTT
TRBJ2-7	TRBD1	TRBV18	NA	CASSRDRGAYEQYF	TGTGCCAGCTCAAGGGACAGGGGGGCGTACGAGCAGTACTTC
TRBJ1-3	NA	TRBV28	NA	CASRKSSSGNTIYF	TGTGCCAGCAGGAAGTCGAGCTCTGGAAACACCATATATTTT
TRBJ1-2	NA	TRBV5-1	NA	CASSPGTLGYTF	TGCGCCAGCAGCCCCGGGACATTGGGCTACACCTTC
TRBJ1-2	NA	TRBV9	NA	CASSVDGGAMDGYTF	TGTGCCAGCAGCGTAGATGGGGGGGCGATGGATGGCTACACCTTC
TRBJ1-2	TRBD1	TRBV5-1	NA	CASSPGQGGGYTF	TGCGCCAGCAGCCCGGGACAGGGAGGAGGCTACACCTTC
TRBJ2-1	TRBD2	TRBV5-5	NA	CASNYLTSGSDNEQFF	TGTGCCAGCAACTATCTAACTAGCGGGAGTGACAATGAGCAGTTCTTC
TRBJ1-5	NA	TRBV18	NA	CASSPGGGSNQPQHF	TGTGCCAGCTCACCTGGGGGCGGTAGCAATCAGCCCCAGCATTTT
TRBJ1-4	NA	TRBV5-1	NA	CASSVGPGRANEKLFF	TGCGCCAGCAGCGTGGGACCCGGGAGGGCTAATGAAAAACTGTTTTTT
TRBJ2-3	NA	TRBV18	NA	CASSPRLASTDTQYF	TGTGCCAGCTCACCTAGACTGGCTAGCACAGATACGCAGTATTTT
TRBJ2-7	TRBD1	TRBV5-1	once	CASSLLQTGGREQYF	TGCGCCAGCAGCTTGCTCCAGACAGGGGGTCGGGAGCAGTACTTC
TRBJ1-1	NA	TRBV20-1	NA	CSASPPGNTEAFF	TGCAGTGCTAGTCCTCCGGGAAACACTGAAGCTTTCTTT
TRBJ1-1	TRBD1	TRBV29-1	NA	CSVLATGGMEAFF	TGCAGCGTTTTGGCCACAGGGGGAATGGAAGCTTTCTTT
TRBJ2-5	NA	TRBV5-4	NA	CASSLFLEETQYF	TGTGCCAGCAGCTTATTCCTAGAAGAGACCCAGTACTTC
TRBJ2-7	TRBD2	TRBV7-2	NA	CASSSEREGIYEQYF	TGTGCCAGCAGCTCCGAGCGGGAGGGGATCTACGAGCAGTACTTC
TRBJ2-5	NA	TRBV5-1	NA	CASSLGLKETQYF	TGCGCCAGCAGCTTGGGGCTGAAAGAGACCCAGTACTTC
TRBJ2-7	NA	TRBV5-1	NA	CASSEVGYEQYF	TGCGCCAGCAGCGAAGTCGGTTACGAGCAGTACTTC
TRBJ1-1	NA	TRBV19	NA	CASSIQGRWGTEAFF	TGTGCCAGTAGTATTCAGGGGCGGTGGGGCACTGAAGCTTTCTTT
TRBJ1-1	TRBD1	TRBV18	NA	CASSPAGTGVTEAFF	TGTGCCAGCTCACCGGCCGGGACAGGGGTCACTGAAGCTTTCTTT
TRBJ1-1	TRBD1	TRBV5-1	NA	CASSSGQGGTEAFF	TGCGCCAGCAGCTCGGGACAGGGAGGCACTGAAGCTTTCTTT
TRBJ2-4	TRBD1	TRBV5-1	NA	CASSLSTRGPKNIQYF	TGCGCCAGCAGCCTCTCTACCAGGGGGCCCAAAAACATTCAGTACTTC
TRBJ1-4	NA	TRBV2	NA	CASSMGLPGSMGNNEKLFF	TGTGCCAGCAGTATGGGGCTCCCAGGATCCATGGGGAATAATGAAAAACTGTTTTTT
TRBJ1-1	TRBD1	TRBV6-5	NA	CASSSTGGGNTEAFF	TGTGCCAGCAGTTCTACAGGGGGTGGGAACACTGAAGCTTTCTTT
TRBJ1-6	NA	TRBV10-3	NA	CAIGDEIHSPLHF	TGTGCCATCGGAGACGAGATTCATTCACCCCTCCACTTT
TRBJ1-1	NA	TRBV18	NA	CASSTARGRSEAFF	TGTGCCAGCTCAACCGCCCGGGGTAGGTCTGAAGCTTTCTTT
TRBJ2-3	TRBD2	TRBV19	NA	CASSVSGGTSTDTQYF	TGTGCCAGTAGTGTTAGCGGGGGGACTAGCACAGATACGCAGTATTTT
TRBJ2-2	NA	TRBV10-1	NA	CASSRTANTGELFF	TGCGCCAGCAGTAGAACAGCGAACACCGGGGAGCTGTTTTTT
TRBJ2-1	TRBD2	TRBV7-2	NA	CASSFGVSRGGEQFF	TGTGCCAGCAGCTTCGGAGTGAGCCGCGGGGGAGAGCAGTTCTTC
TRBJ1-2	NA	TRBV18	NA	CASSRDNYGHTF	TGTGCCAGCTCACGGGACAACTATGGCCACACCTTC
TRBJ1-3	NA	TRBV10-3	NA	CAISELTVPSNTIYF	TGTGCCATCAGTGAACTCACCGTGCCATCAAACACCATATATTTT
TRBJ1-2	NA	TRBV6-6	NA	CASKARGEFGYTF	TGTGCCAGCAAGGCCCGGGGGGAATTTGGCTACACCTTC
TRBJ1-5	NA	TRBV6-5	NA	CASSRQSGNQPQHF	TGTGCCAGCAGTAGACAAAGTGGCAATCAGCCCCAGCATTTT
TRBJ2-7	NA	TRBV6-1	NA	CASSEGSYEQYF	TGTGCCAGCAGTGAAGGTAGCTACGAGCAGTACTTC
TRBJ1-4	NA	TRBV3-1/TRBV3-2	NA	CASSHPTGTTNEKLFF	TGTGCCAGCAGCCACCCAACTGGTACAACTAATGAAAAACTGTTTTTT
TRBJ1-1	NA	TRBV20-1	many	CSASRGLDTEAFF	TGCAGTGCTAGTCGCGGGTTAGACACTGAAGCTTTCTTT
TRBJ2-4	TRBD1	TRBV27	NA	CASSLSSSRTGNGTKNIQYF	TGTGCCAGCAGTTTATCGAGTTCAAGGACAGGGAATGGGACCAAAAACATTCAGTACTTC
TRBJ2-7	NA	TRBV5-1	NA	CASSLGQGLEYEQYF	TGCGCCAGCAGCTTGGGACAGGGACTCGAGTACGAGCAGTACTTC
TRBJ2-5	NA	TRBV28	once	CASSSRLEETQYF	TGTGCCAGCAGTTCCAGACTGGAAGAGACCCAGTACTTC
TRBJ2-1	TRBD2	TRBV19	NA	CASTPLAGHHPYNEQFF	TGTGCCAGTACCCCACTAGCGGGACACCATCCCTACAATGAGCAGTTCTTC
TRBJ2-3	NA	TRBV9	NA	CASSVVQGSTDTQYF	TGTGCCAGCAGCGTAGTCCAGGGAAGCACAGATACGCAGTATTTT
TRBJ2-5	NA	TRBV4-2	NA	CASSQPGVGGETQYF	TGTGCCAGCAGCCAACCCGGGGTAGGAGGAGAGACCCAGTACTTC
TRBJ2-3	NA	TRBV18	NA	CASTSTGITDTQYF	TGTGCCAGCACCTCGACAGGAATCACAGATACGCAGTATTTT
TRBJ1-1	NA	TRBV6-5	NA	CASNSQGRTEAFF	TGTGCCAGCAATTCCCAGGGAAGGACTGAAGCTTTCTTT
TRBJ2-1	TRBD2	TRBV5-4	NA	CASSFSNLASGYNEQFF	TGTGCCAGCAGCTTTAGTAATCTCGCTAGCGGTTACAATGAGCAGTTCTTC
TRBJ2-5	TRBD1	TRBV19	NA	CASTGQGASETQYF	TGTGCCAGTACTGGTCAGGGGGCATCGGAGACCCAGTACTTC
TRBJ2-5	TRBD2	TRBV3-1/TRBV3-2	NA	CASSLRGGDETQYF	TGTGCCAGCAGCTTGCGGGGGGGGGATGAGACCCAGTACTTC
TRBJ1-3	NA	TRBV9	once	CASSVSTGSGNTIYF	TGTGCCAGCAGCGTATCGACAGGCTCTGGAAACACCATATATTTT
TRBJ2-2	TRBD1	TRBV14	NA	CASSQRTGIWNTGELFF	TGTGCCAGCAGCCAAAGGACAGGGATCTGGAACACCGGGGAGCTGTTTTTT
TRBJ2-1	NA	TRBV10-2	NA	CASSDRTAYNEQFF	TGCGCCAGCAGTGATAGGACAGCCTACAATGAGCAGTTCTTC
TRBJ2-1	TRBD2	TRBV9	NA	CASSVTSGSYNEQFF	TGTGCCAGCAGCGTCACTAGCGGGAGCTACAATGAGCAGTTCTTC